This T cell receptor beta chain is from a study of shared clonotypes between healthy human individuals. Both subsets, CD45RA+ naive and CD45RA-negative memory, were split from the CD4+ cells. Sequencing used immunoSEQ multiplex PCR; TCRdb keeps in-frame clones, though not all of them. Of millions of clones listed, roughly 96% are singletons. This clone was seen just once. Antigen specificity is unknown. This CDR3 has 17 residues. V lost 6 bases, J lost 1 base, and 9 bases stayed unmatched. Per germline, CDR1 SEHNR and CDR2 FQNEAQ (reference sequence). The study, taken as a whole, reports: Estimated richness was generally greater in naive than memory subsets.

Source material: naive CD4+ T cells sorted from blood. Subset reported: CD45RA+ positively selected. The clonotype was recovered from a man aged 18-30 years in good health. The chain combines TRBV7-9 with TRBJ2-2, with 9 nucleotides matching TRBD1. Here the CDR3 DNA reads TGTGCCAGCAGAAAGAACCCGGGACAGGGGAACACCGGGGAGCTGTTTTTT. This translates into CASRKNPGQGNTGELFF.